The 2 T cell receptor beta chains below come from one sample, sequenced in a study of T cell responses to AZD1222 COVID-19 vaccine. Using immunoSEQ multiplex PCR, the repertoire was profiled, and TCRdb retains in-frame clones only, with some absent. The table includes 100,000 to 150,000 clones, roughly 92% detected once. The input for sequencing was peripheral blood, taken 28 days after the second AZD1222 dose. Receptors originate from an adult who received the AZD1222 COVID-19 vaccine.

The rearrangement links TRBV7-9 to TRBJ1-1; D is perhaps TRBD1 (6 bases). The CDR3 has 15 residues. Germline CDR1 is SEHNR and CDR2 is FQNEAQ (reference sequence). Trimming left V 1 base short and J 1 base short, with 10 bases between. The CDR3 protein is CASSLDQGTNTEAFF. In nucleotides, the CDR3 is TGTGCCAGCAGCTTAGACCAGGGGACGAACACTGAAGCTTTCTTT. The full variable domain, in which reference TRBV7-9 and TRBJ1-1 provide the parts outside the CDR3, is DTGVSQNPRHKITKRGQNVTFRCDPISEHNRLYWYRQTLGQGPEFLTYFQNEAQLEKSRLLSDRFSAERPKGSFSTLEIQRTEQGDSAMYLCASSLDQGTNTEAFFGQGTRLTVV.

This rearrangement joins TRBV13 to TRBJ2-3, with 7 bases fitting TRBD1. The CDR3 is made up of 15 amino acids. From germline, CDR1 is PRHDT and CDR2 FYEKMQ (reference sequence). The ends lost 5 bases at V and 2 bases at J; junction bases unmatched: 7. The CDR3 nucleotides are TGTGCCAGCAGCACCAGACAGGGTTTCACAGATACGCAGTATTTT. Translating it yields CASSTRQGFTDTQYF. The full variable domain, with the rest looked up from reference TRBV13 and TRBJ2-3, is AAGVIQSPRHLIKEKRETATLKCYPIPRHDTVYWYQQGPGQDPQFLISFYEKMQSDKGSIPDRFSAQQFSDYHSELNMSSLELGDSALYFCASSTRQGFTDTQYFGPGTRLTVL.